These 11 T cell receptor beta chains share one sample of origin, sequenced in a study of graft-versus-host responses after intestinal transplantation. These TCRs' antigens remain unknown. The assay was immunoSEQ multiplex PCR, and TCRdb's table has in-frame clones only and misses some. The profile shows tens of thousands of clones, about 94% of them singletons. The material sequenced was unstimulated CD8+ T cells sorted from spleen or lymph node cells, taken before intestinal transplant. These receptors came from a human donor who received an intestinal transplant.

CDR3 region: CASSLADTSTEAFF. As DNA, the CDR3 is TGTGCCAGCAGCTTAGCCGACACATCCACTGAAGCTTTCTTT. The rearrangement joins TRBV7-9 to TRBJ1-1; D gene ambiguous. Germline V gene lookup returns CDR1 SEHNR and CDR2 FQNEAQ (reference sequence). The CDR3 has 14 amino acids. The ends were cut back, 0 bases at V and 4 bases at J, with 9 bases in the middle.

V and J are TRBV7-6 and TRBJ2-5, with unresolved D. Trimming left V 4 bases short and J 2 bases short, with 8 bases between. The CDR3 length is 13 residues. Germline V gene lookup returns CDR1 SGHVS and CDR2 FNYEAQ. For the CDR3, the DNA is TGTGCCAGCAGCTCGTACTTGCAAGAGACCCAGTACTTC. Residues: CASSSYLQETQYF.

This chain joins TRBV5-6 and TRBJ2-1, with D possibly being TRBD1 (6 bases). The CDR3 has 14 amino acids. CDR1 and CDR2 from the germline V gene are SGHDT and YYEEEE. Trimming removed 5 bases at V and 9 bases at J, with 18 bases between. The CDR3 loop reads CASRYEVRGSEQFF. The CDR3 DNA follows: TGTGCCAGCAGATATGAAGTCAGGGGTAGTGAGCAGTTCTTC.

The chain has TRBV15 and TRBJ2-7; TRBD2 agrees at 11 bases. The CDR3 extends over 16 amino acids. V shed 1 base, J shed 4 bases, and the junction held 6 bases outside the gene matches. Germline V gene data show CDR1 as LNHNV and CDR2 as YYDKDF (reference sequence). The CDR3 here is CATSRAGGLAVYEQYF. DNA for the CDR3: TGTGCCACCAGCAGAGCAGGGGGACTAGCGGTTTACGAGCAGTACTTC.

This chain links TRBV30 with TRBJ1-1; perhaps TRBD1 as D (6 bases). Trimming stripped 3 bases from V and 2 bases from J, with 19 bases between. CDR3 length: 16 amino acids. In germline, CDR1 is GTSNPN, CDR2 SVGIG (reference sequence). CDR3 sequence reads: CAWRPQPGHINTEAFF. Written as DNA, the CDR3 is TGTGCCTGGAGGCCCCAACCGGGACACATAAACACTGAAGCTTTCTTT.

This clone has more than one count but fewer than ten. Additional DNA sequences in this sample encode the identical CDR3. This rearrangement joins TRBV15 to TRBJ2-2; 8 bases fit TRBD2. The CDR3 totals 17 residues. CDR1 is LNHNV and CDR2 is YYDKDF in the germline V gene (reference sequence). The V and J ends lost 3 bases and 8 bases, in that order; junction bases with no gene match: 14. This chain's CDR3 is CATSRGLGRGERGELFF. The CDR3 region has the DNA TGTGCCACCAGCAGGGGTCTGGGGCGGGGGGAAAGAGGGGAGCTGTTTTTT.

The V gene is TRBV5-4, the J gene TRBJ2-1; D is unresolved. The germline CDR1 and CDR2 sequences are SGHNT and YYREEE (reference sequence). There are 15 residues in the CDR3. The V and J ends lost 0 bases and 9 bases respectively, with 16 bases between them. CDR3 nucleotides: TGTGCCAGCAGCTTGGCCGTGAGAAACTATGGTGAGCAGTTCTTC. This translates into CASSLAVRNYGEQFF.

This clone appeared once. This sequence joins TRBV7-2 and TRBJ2-7; a possible D gene is TRBD2 (5 bases). Germline V gene lookup returns CDR1 SGHTA and CDR2 FQGNSA. V was cut by 2 bases and J by 6 bases, with 20 bases left in between. This CDR3 spans 16 amino acids. The CDR3, as DNA: TGTGCCAGCAGCTTATACGCTAGCAGCCTTTTTGCCGAGCAGTACTTC. Translated: CASSLYASSLFAEQYF.

V is TRBV6-5 and J is TRBJ1-2; possibly TRBD1 for D (5 bases). CDR1 is MNHEY and CDR2 is SVGAGI in the germline V gene. This CDR3 is 12 amino acids long. V lost 5 bases to trimming and J lost 3 bases, with 7 bases between them. The CDR3 spells CASSDSYYGYTF. CDR3 DNA: TGTGCCAGCAGTGACAGCTACTATGGCTACACCTTC.

The chain uses TRBV2 and TRBJ2-1; perhaps TRBD2 as D (5 bases). V shed 2 bases and J shed 6 bases, with 5 bases lying between them. The CDR3 is made up of 12 amino acids. Germline V gives CDR1 SNHLY, CDR2 FYNNEI. The CDR3 reads CASSERGNEQFF. The CDR3 nucleotides are TGTGCCAGCAGTGAACGGGGCAATGAGCAGTTCTTC.

This rearrangement joins TRBV9 to TRBJ2-3; D gene ambiguous. Germline CDR1 SGDLS, CDR2 YYNGEE. This CDR3 comprises 13 residues. Trimming removed 4 bases from V and 1 base from J, with 7 bases in between. This chain's CDR3 is CASSSRRTDTQYF. CDR3 nucleotide sequence: TGTGCCAGCAGCAGCAGACGCACAGATACGCAGTATTTT.